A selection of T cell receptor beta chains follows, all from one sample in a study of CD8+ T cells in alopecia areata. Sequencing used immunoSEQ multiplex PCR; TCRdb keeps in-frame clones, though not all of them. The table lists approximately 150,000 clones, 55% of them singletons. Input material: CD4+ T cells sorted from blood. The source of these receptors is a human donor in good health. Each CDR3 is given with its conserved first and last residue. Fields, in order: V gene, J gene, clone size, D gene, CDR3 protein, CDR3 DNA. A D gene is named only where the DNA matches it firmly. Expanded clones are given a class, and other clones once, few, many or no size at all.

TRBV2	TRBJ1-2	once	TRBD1	CASRADRLYGYTF	TGTGCCAGCAGAGCGGACAGGCTCTATGGCTACACCTTC
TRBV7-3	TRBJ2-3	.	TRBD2	CASSPPASGTDTQYF	TGTGCCAGCAGCCCACCGGCTAGCGGGACAGATACGCAGTATTTT
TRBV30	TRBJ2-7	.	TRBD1	CAWRRPDRDYEQYF	TGTGCCTGGAGGCGACCAGACAGGGACTACGAGCAGTACTTC
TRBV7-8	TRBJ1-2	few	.	CASTPTRVGASYGYTF	TGTGCCAGCACCCCAACGAGGGTGGGGGCTTCCTATGGCTACACCTTC
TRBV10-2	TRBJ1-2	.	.	CASSERINYGYTF	TGCGCCAGCAGCGAGAGAATCAACTATGGCTACACCTTC
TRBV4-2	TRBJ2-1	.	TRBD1	CASSQDRGQAYNEQFF	TGTGCCAGCAGCCAAGATCGGGGACAGGCTTACAATGAGCAGTTCTTC
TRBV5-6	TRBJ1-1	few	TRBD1	CASSLQGARTEAFF	TGTGCCAGCAGCTTGCAGGGGGCGAGAACTGAAGCTTTCTTT
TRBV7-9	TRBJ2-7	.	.	CASSLQQYDEQYF	TGTGCCAGCAGCTTACAACAATACGACGAGCAGTACTTC
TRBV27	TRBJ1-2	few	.	CASREAGRGYTF	TGTGCCAGCCGAGAGGCAGGACGAGGCTACACCTTC
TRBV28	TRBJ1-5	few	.	CASSFRSQGLSNQPQHF	TGTGCCAGCAGTTTCAGGTCCCAGGGCCTATCCAATCAGCCCCAGCATTTT
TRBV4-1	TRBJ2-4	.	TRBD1	CASSQGLGQGGYIQYF	TGCGCCAGCAGCCAAGGCCTGGGACAGGGGGGATACATTCAGTACTTC
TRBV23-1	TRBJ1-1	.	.	CASSQFQGEVEAFF	TGCGCCAGCAGTCAATTTCAGGGCGAGGTTGAAGCTTTCTTT
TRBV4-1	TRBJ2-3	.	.	CASSKGGGPTDTQYF	TGCGCCAGCAGCAAAGGGGGGGGCCCCACAGATACGCAGTATTTT
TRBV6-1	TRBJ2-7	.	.	CASSGQVDYEQYF	TGTGCCAGCAGTGGACAGGTAGACTACGAGCAGTACTTC
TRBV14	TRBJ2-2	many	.	CASSQARLTGELFF	TGTGCCAGCAGCCAAGCAAGACTCACCGGGGAGCTGTTTTTT
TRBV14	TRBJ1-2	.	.	CASSQVGEYGYTF	TGTGCCAGCAGCCAAGTGGGGGAATATGGCTACACCTTC
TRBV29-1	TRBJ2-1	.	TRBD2	CSVDEAGGFNEQFF	TGCAGCGTTGATGAAGCGGGAGGGTTCAATGAGCAGTTCTTC
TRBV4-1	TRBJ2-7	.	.	CASSLDSRYEQYF	TGCGCCAGCAGCCTGGACAGCCGCTACGAGCAGTACTTC
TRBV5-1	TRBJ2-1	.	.	CASSVLPAYNEQFF	TGCGCCAGCAGCGTTCTCCCGGCGTACAATGAGCAGTTCTTC
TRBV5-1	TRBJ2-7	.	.	CASSLIASYEQYF	TGCGCCAGCAGCCTGATAGCCTCGTACGAGCAGTACTTC
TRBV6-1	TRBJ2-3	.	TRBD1	CASSTGGAGRDTQYF	TGTGCCAGCAGTACAGGGGGCGCAGGGAGAGATACGCAGTATTTT
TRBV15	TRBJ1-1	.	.	CATSRDLAGNTEAFF	TGTGCCACCAGCAGAGATCTCGCGGGGAACACTGAAGCTTTCTTT
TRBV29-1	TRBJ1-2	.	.	CSELQGSRYTF	TGCAGCGAACTACAGGGTTCGCGCTACACCTTC
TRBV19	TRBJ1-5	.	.	CASSSTRDYWQPQHF	TGTGCCAGTAGTTCAACCCGGGACTACTGGCAGCCCCAGCATTTT
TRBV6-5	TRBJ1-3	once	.	CASSPKGGNTIYF	TGTGCCAGCAGCCCGAAAGGTGGAAACACCATATATTTT
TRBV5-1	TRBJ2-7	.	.	CASSSPSGLNYEQYF	TGCGCCAGCAGCTCACCCTCGGGACTGAACTACGAGCAGTACTTC
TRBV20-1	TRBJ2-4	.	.	CSARAPRGQYF	TGCAGTGCTAGAGCCCCCCGCGGACAGTACTTC
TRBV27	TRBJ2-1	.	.	CASKLPTGAYNEQFF	TGTGCCAGCAAGTTGCCGACAGGAGCCTACAATGAGCAGTTCTTC
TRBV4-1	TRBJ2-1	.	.	CASSQEDRLDNEQFF	TGCGCCAGCAGCCAAGAGGATAGACTGGACAATGAGCAGTTCTTC
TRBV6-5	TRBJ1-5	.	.	CASSLREGRREPQHF	TGTGCCAGCAGTCTTAGGGAGGGAAGGAGGGAGCCCCAGCATTTT
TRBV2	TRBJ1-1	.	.	CASSEWGTYTEAFF	TGTGCCAGCAGTGAATGGGGCACTTACACTGAAGCTTTCTTT
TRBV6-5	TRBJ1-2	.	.	CASALYPTANYGYTF	TGTGCCAGCGCCTTATATCCCACAGCTAACTATGGCTACACCTTC
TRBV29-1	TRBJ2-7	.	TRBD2	CSVTAGGLYEQYF	TGCAGCGTTACGGCGGGGGGACTCTACGAGCAGTACTTC
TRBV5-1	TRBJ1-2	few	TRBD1	CASSTETGNYGYTF	TGCGCCAGCAGCACCGAGACAGGGAACTATGGCTACACCTTC
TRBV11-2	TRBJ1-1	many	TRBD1	CASRLGTGGTEAFF	TGTGCCAGCAGGTTAGGGACAGGGGGCACTGAAGCTTTCTTT
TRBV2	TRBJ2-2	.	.	CATRGGTITGELFF	TGTGCCACGAGGGGCGGGACGATCACCGGGGAGCTGTTTTTT
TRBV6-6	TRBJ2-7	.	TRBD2	CASSYGTSGPYEQYF	TGTGCCAGCAGCTACGGGACTAGCGGACCCTACGAGCAGTACTTC
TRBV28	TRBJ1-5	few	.	CASSPRAGTLEDQPQHF	TGTGCCAGCAGCCCGCGAGCCGGGACTTTAGAGGATCAGCCCCAGCATTTT
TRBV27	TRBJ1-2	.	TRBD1	CASRKTGDGYTF	TGTGCCAGCAGAAAGACAGGGGATGGCTACACCTTC
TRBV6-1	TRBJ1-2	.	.	CASSARTGGDYGYTF	TGTGCCAGCAGTGCCCGGACCGGCGGGGACTATGGCTACACCTTC
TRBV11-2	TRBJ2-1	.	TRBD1	CASSLDNWGQAYNEQFF	TGTGCCAGCAGCTTAGATAATTGGGGACAGGCGTACAATGAGCAGTTCTTC
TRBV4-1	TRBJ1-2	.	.	CASSQEGGPRFGYTF	TGCGCCAGCAGCCAAGAGGGGGGCCCACGATTTGGCTACACCTTC
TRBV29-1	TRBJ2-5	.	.	CSVGSGVQETQYF	TGCAGCGTCGGGAGCGGAGTACAAGAGACCCAGTACTTC
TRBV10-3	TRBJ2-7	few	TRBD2	CAISESIWLAGVNSYEQYF	TGTGCCATCAGTGAGTCGATCTGGCTAGCGGGAGTTAACTCCTACGAGCAGTACTTC
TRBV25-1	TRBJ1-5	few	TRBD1	CASSETGVLSPNQPQHF	TGTGCCAGCAGTGAGACAGGGGTACTATCTCCTAATCAGCCCCAGCATTTT
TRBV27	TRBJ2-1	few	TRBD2	CASSLSRGRTMKQFF	TGTGCCAGCAGTTTATCTCGCGGGAGGACAATGAAGCAGTTCTTC
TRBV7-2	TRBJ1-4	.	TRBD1	CASSRRGQGADEKLFF	TGTGCCAGCAGCCGGAGAGGACAGGGGGCGGATGAAAAACTGTTTTTT
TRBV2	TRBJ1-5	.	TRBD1	CASRGGTVSNQPQHF	TGTGCCAGCAGAGGTGGGACAGTTAGCAATCAGCCCCAGCATTTT
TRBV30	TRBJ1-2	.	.	CAWSVLPAYGYTF	TGTGCCTGGAGTGTACTCCCGGCGTATGGCTACACCTTC
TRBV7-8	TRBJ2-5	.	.	CASSSVLASLYF	TGTGCCAGCAGCTCCGTCCTAGCCTCATTGTACTTC
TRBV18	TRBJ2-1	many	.	CASSPLSGAYNEQFF	TGTGCCAGCTCACCTTTGAGCGGAGCCTACAATGAGCAGTTCTTC
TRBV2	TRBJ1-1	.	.	CASSDGGWIAFF	TGTGCCAGCAGTGACGGGGGCTGGATAGCTTTCTTT
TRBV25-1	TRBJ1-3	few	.	CASSAAGGNTIYF	TGTGCCAGCAGTGCGGCTGGTGGAAACACCATATATTTT
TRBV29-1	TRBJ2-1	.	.	CSVARSGNEQFF	TGCAGCGTTGCCCGCTCTGGTAATGAGCAGTTCTTC
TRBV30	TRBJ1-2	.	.	CAWSVWGAVRGYTF	TGTGCCTGGAGTGTCTGGGGGGCTGTGCGGGGCTACACCTTC
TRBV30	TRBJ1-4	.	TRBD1	CAWDGTEIKKLFF	TGTGCCTGGGACGGGACAGAGATAAAAAAACTGTTTTTT
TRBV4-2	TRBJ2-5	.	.	CASSQTGLTQETQYF	TGTGCCAGCAGCCAAACGGGACTCACTCAAGAGACCCAGTACTTC
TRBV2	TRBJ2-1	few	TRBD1	CASSGGQYNEQFF	TGTGCCAGCAGTGGGGGACAGTACAATGAGCAGTTCTTC
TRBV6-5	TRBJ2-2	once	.	CASSRWDTGELFF	TGTGCCAGCAGTCGGTGGGACACCGGGGAGCTGTTTTTT